These T cell receptor beta chains were read from a single sample in a study of early T cells in non-severe SARS-CoV-2 infection. TCRdb reanalysed the 5' RACE reads using MiXCR and keeps one entry per CDR3 protein. The sample contains 70,000 to 85,000 distinct CDR3 sequences, around an eighth of which appear only once. The sequenced sample was whole blood. These receptors were taken from an adult who was a healthcare worker with PCR-confirmed SARS-CoV-2 infection or an uninfected control (not recorded which). CDR3s leave out the opening cysteine and the closing phenylalanine or tryptophan. Clone size is shown for a subset of rows, as once, few, many or a class of expanded clone.

j_call	clone_size	v_call	cdr3_aa
TRBJ2-7	many	TRBV12-3/TRBV12-4	ASSSGLAATEQY
TRBJ2-7	NA	TRBV5-5	ASSIRDRDYEQY
TRBJ2-1	NA	TRBV3-1	ASSLISGSGSEQF
TRBJ1-1	NA	TRBV7-8	ASSLAETGGRTEAF
TRBJ2-2	NA	TRBV6-5	ASTWTGGDTGELF
TRBJ1-5	many	TRBV19	ASTQRGMEPQH
TRBJ2-7	NA	TRBV5-5	ASSWGLAYEQY
TRBJ2-7	NA	TRBV12-3/TRBV12-4	ASSRGFGSYEQY
TRBJ2-1	few	TRBV15	ATSTGTRSYNEQF
TRBJ2-4	NA	TRBV20-1	SARAPQVAKNIQY
TRBJ1-2	many	TRBV29-1	SVVMGEGSGYT
TRBJ1-2	many	TRBV7-9	ASGDRGFGYT
TRBJ2-1	NA	TRBV7-3	ASSLGPSDEQF
TRBJ2-7	few	TRBV5-1	ASSPWASSYEQY
TRBJ1-1	few	TRBV6-6	ASVQQMGRGAF
TRBJ1-4	many	TRBV12-3/TRBV12-4	ASSFSSATNEKLF
TRBJ1-2	many	TRBV20-1	SARQDGGYGYT
TRBJ1-6	NA	TRBV28	ASRDFNSPLH
TRBJ2-3	many	TRBV6-2/TRBV6-3	ASSRTGADTQY
TRBJ1-4	few	TRBV12-3/TRBV12-4	ASSLAGDGSHEKLF
TRBJ2-5	NA	TRBV18	ASSVEETQY
TRBJ2-1	few	TRBV5-1	ASSSRGPNEQF
TRBJ1-4	NA	TRBV20-1	SADRGVTRNEKLF
TRBJ2-5	many	TRBV9	ASSVEGTGQETQY
TRBJ2-4	many	TRBV18	ASSPDRVLAKNIQY
TRBJ1-3	once	TRBV28	ASSLYGGRGDTIY
TRBJ2-7	NA	TRBV10-2	ASKQGPGVYEQY
TRBJ2-5	few	TRBV12-3/TRBV12-4	ASSLLETQY
TRBJ2-3	NA	TRBV9	ASSFRSGVTDTQY
TRBJ1-3	NA	TRBV15	AIGGNTIY
TRBJ1-1	once	TRBV2	ASRETGQGTEAF
TRBJ2-1	many	TRBV7-8	ASSFPKLAGGHNEQF
TRBJ1-4	few	TRBV6-6	ASSYSTEREKLF
TRBJ2-4	NA	TRBV6-6	ASKDPLFDYDIQY
TRBJ1-6	few	TRBV28	ASSLRPYNSPLH
TRBJ2-3	many	TRBV13	ASSLGNTDTQY
TRBJ2-1	few	TRBV29-1	SVEDLRTSGRATRNEQF
TRBJ2-1	many	TRBV6-1	ASSPSQGVYNEQF
TRBJ1-2	many	TRBV7-9	ASSPGAGVQYGYT
TRBJ1-2	few	TRBV21-1	ASSNPANGYT
TRBJ2-7	NA	TRBV27	ASSQRDAHSYEQY
TRBJ2-3	NA	TRBV27	ASSFAAGGVTDTQY
TRBJ2-5	NA	TRBV11-2	ASTQWEGGSVETQY
TRBJ2-1	medium-sized	TRBV29-1	SVEDGVMKTSGEHNEQF
TRBJ2-7	NA	TRBV4-2	ASSHVGTASYEQY